These 11 T cell receptor beta chains share one sample of origin, sequenced in a study of OX40 agonist ivuxolimab in advanced cancers. Some clones are missing from TCRdb's copy, which holds only in-frame ones; the method was immunoSEQ multiplex PCR. The sample shows tens of thousands of clones, approximately 85% of them seen only once. The specimen comprised CD4+ or CD8+ T cells sorted from blood, sampled in a trial of the OX40 agonist ivuxolimab. These receptors were obtained from an adult with an advanced solid tumor such as melanoma, head and neck, liver or kidney cancer.

V usage is TRBV27 and J usage is TRBJ1-1; D call uncertain. Looked up from germline, CDR1 is MNHEY and CDR2 is SMNVEV (reference sequence). The CDR3 extends over 15 amino acids. V was clipped by 5 bases and J by 1 base, with 14 bases between them. CDR3 protein: CASSLRTVKNTEAFF. The CDR3 coding sequence is TGTGCCAGCAGTCTTCGGACCGTGAAGAACACTGAAGCTTTCTTT.

The chain has TRBV5-1 and TRBJ2-3, with D possibly called TRBD1 or TRBD2 (5 bases each). The CDR3 runs 16 residues. Germline V gene lookup returns CDR1 SGHRS and CDR2 YFSETQ. Deletions cut 3 bases from V and 0 bases from J, with 14 bases between. CDR3 sequence: CASSSPPGASTDTQYF. The CDR3 DNA sequence: TGCGCCAGCAGCTCACCCCCCGGGGCTAGCACAGATACGCAGTATTTT.

The rearrangement links TRBV7-3 to TRBJ2-6; D gene uncertain. The germline gives CDR1 SGHTA, CDR2 FQGTGA. The CDR3 extends over 16 amino acids. Trimming took off 3 bases at V and 4 bases at J, with 13 bases between the two ends. The CDR3 DNA reads TGTGCCAGCAGCTTTCATCCCGGTTCCGGGGCCAACGTCCTGACTTTC. Translation: CASSFHPGSGANVLTF.

The chain employs TRBV6-5 and TRBJ2-1, with D possibly matching TRBD2 (6 bases). This CDR3 comprises 15 residues. Germline V gene sequence: CDR1 MNHEY, CDR2 SVGAGI. Deletions cut 3 bases from V and 5 bases from J, with 14 bases between. The CDR3 DNA follows: TGTGCCAGCAGTTATGGCCAGGGACTCCACAATGAGCAGTTCTTC. Translating it yields CASSYGQGLHNEQFF.

The chain combines TRBV7-9 with TRBJ2-7, with D unresolved. The V end lost 5 bases, the J end lost 1 base, and 6 bases lay between the germline ends. Per germline, CDR1 SEHNR and CDR2 FQNEAQ (reference sequence). The CDR3 has 12 residues. The CDR3 loop reads CASSMTSYEQYF. The CDR3 DNA is TGTGCCAGCAGCATGACTTCCTACGAGCAGTACTTC.

The chain is built from TRBV10-3 and TRBJ2-2, with 7 nucleotides matching TRBD1. CDR1 is ENHRY, CDR2 SYGVKD, per germline. V lost 5 bases and J lost 3; bases outside the gene matches: 6. This CDR3 is 15 amino acids long. As DNA, the CDR3 is TGTGCCATCAGTCAAACAGGGGTAGACACCGGGGAGCTGTTTTTT. Translated, it gives CAISQTGVDTGELFF.

A single count supports this clone. This chain uses TRBV11-2 with TRBJ2-5; D assignment may be TRBD1 or TRBD2 (5 bases each). Germline CDR1 reads SGHAT; CDR2 reads FQNNGV. V lost 7 bases, J lost 6 bases, and 18 bases lay in between. CDR3 length equals 14 residues. CDR3 amino acids: CASNNRVPGQTQYF. CDR3 coding DNA: TGTGCCAGCAACAACCGGGTCCCGGGGCAGACCCAGTACTTC.

The chain links TRBV4-3 to TRBJ1-1, with 7 bases fitting TRBD1. V was clipped by 0 bases and J by 4 bases; unmatched bases: 2. Germline loops: CDR1 LGHNA, CDR2 YSLEER. The CDR3 runs to 14 residues. The CDR3 reads CASSQDDRATEAFF. For the CDR3, the DNA is TGCGCCAGCAGCCAAGACGACAGGGCCACTGAAGCTTTCTTT.

This chain links TRBV30 with TRBJ1-1, with D hard to call. Germline V gene lookup returns CDR1 GTSNPN and CDR2 SVGIG (reference sequence). The CDR3 covers 11 residues. Deletions cut 1 base from V and 8 bases from J, with 8 bases between. CDR3 DNA: TGTGCCTGGAGTGGGCAGCCCGAAGCTTTCTTT. This codes for CAWSGQPEAFF.

The rearrangement joins TRBV27 to TRBJ1-5; TRBD1 is a possible D gene (6 bases). The CDR3 has 16 residues. V was clipped by 4 bases and J by 2 bases, with 15 bases between them. Germline CDR1 reads MNHEY; CDR2 reads SMNVEV (reference sequence). In DNA, the CDR3 is TGTGCCAGCAGTTCAGGAGGGGGTAAGGGCAATCAGCCCCAGCATTTT. It yields the protein CASSSGGGKGNQPQHF.

V usage is TRBV4-1 and J usage is TRBJ1-1; the match to TRBD1 covers 8 bases. CDR1 MGHRA and CDR2 YSYEKL come from the germline V gene. The J segment lost 3 bases and the V segment lost 1 base, leaving 4 bases of the junction unmatched. This CDR3 has 15 amino acids. The CDR3 sequence is CASSQARGPDTEAFF. The CDR3, as DNA: TGCGCCAGCAGCCAAGCCAGGGGGCCTGACACTGAAGCTTTCTTT.